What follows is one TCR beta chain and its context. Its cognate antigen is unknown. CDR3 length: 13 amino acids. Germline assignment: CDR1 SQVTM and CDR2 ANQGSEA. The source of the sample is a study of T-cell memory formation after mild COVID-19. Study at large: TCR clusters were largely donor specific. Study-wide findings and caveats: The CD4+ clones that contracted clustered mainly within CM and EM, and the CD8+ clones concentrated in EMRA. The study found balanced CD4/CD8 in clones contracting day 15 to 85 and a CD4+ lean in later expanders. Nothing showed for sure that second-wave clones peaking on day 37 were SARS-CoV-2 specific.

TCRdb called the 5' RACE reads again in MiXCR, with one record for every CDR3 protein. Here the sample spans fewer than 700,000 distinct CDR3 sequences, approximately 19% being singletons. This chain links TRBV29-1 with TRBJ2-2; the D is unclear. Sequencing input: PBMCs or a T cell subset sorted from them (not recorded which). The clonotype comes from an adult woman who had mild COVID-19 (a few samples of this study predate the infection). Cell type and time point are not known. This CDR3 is CATGHLNTGELFF. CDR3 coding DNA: TGCGCTACCGGGCATCTAAACACCGGGGAGCTGTTTTTT.